This entry lists 5 T cell receptor beta chains sequenced from one sample in a study of T cells after yellow fever vaccination. TCRdb reprocessed the 5' RACE reads via MiXCR and lists one record per CDR3 protein. The table includes about 340,000 distinct CDR3 sequences, around 13% detected once. This specimen was CD4+ T cells sorted from PBMCs, taken 15 days after the yellow fever booster vaccination. These TCRs come from a man aged 18 to 29 who received the YFV17D yellow fever vaccine.

The V gene is TRBV7-2, the J gene TRBJ2-5, with 7 bases that match TRBD1. V dropped 4 bases and J dropped 6; count of bases not matched to a gene: 5. The germline gives CDR1 SGHTA, CDR2 FQGNSA. The CDR3 covers 13 residues. The CDR3 loop is CASSSQGRQTQYF. As DNA, the CDR3 is TGTGCCAGCAGCTCACAGGGGCGGCAGACCCAGTACTTC.

This clonotype was counted between two and nine times. This sequence joins TRBV7-2 and TRBJ2-3; D remains ambiguous. V lost 1 base, J lost 2 bases, and 7 bases lay in between. Germline CDR1 reads SGHTA; CDR2 reads FQGNSA. There are 14 residues in the CDR3. Written as DNA, the CDR3 is TGTGCCAGCAGCTTAGAGAGGTACACAGATACGCAGTATTTT. It encodes CASSLERYTDTQYF.

The chain is built from TRBV19 and TRBJ1-1; perhaps TRBD1 as D (5 bases). Trimming removed 8 bases from V and 2 bases from J, with 12 bases in between. From germline, CDR1 is LNHDA and CDR2 SQIVND (reference sequence). The CDR3 has 13 residues. Here the CDR3 reads CASDWDGNTEAFF. The CDR3 nucleotides are TGTGCCAGTGATTGGGACGGCAACACTGAAGCTTTCTTT.

CDR3 bases: TGTGCCAGCAGCTTAAACCCCACTAGCGGGGGCCAATGGACGCAGTATTTT. It codes for CASSLNPTSGGQWTQYF. The chain is built from TRBV7-9 and TRBJ2-3; TRBD2 matches 11 bases. Trimming removed 2 bases from V and 9 bases from J; junction bases left unmatched: 13. The germline gives CDR1 SEHNR, CDR2 FQNEAQ (reference sequence). This CDR3 region has 17 residues.

This clonotype was recorded a few times. V usage is TRBV7-2 and J usage is TRBJ1-5, with 8 bases lining up with TRBD1. The CDR3 contains 15 residues. Germline lookup yields CDR1 SGHTA and CDR2 FQGNSA. After removal of 5 bases from V and 4 bases from J, the junction contained 7 bases not matched to a gene. CDR3 loop: CASSTTGVLNQPQHF. As DNA, the CDR3 is TGTGCCAGCAGCACGACAGGGGTCCTTAATCAGCCCCAGCATTTT.